This T cell receptor beta chain was identified in a study of CD4 T cell repertoires in COVID-19. Points from the study as a whole: Between roughly 6.5 and 28% of SARS-CoV-2 clonotypes also appeared in SARS-CoV and/or HKU1 spike cultures.

The protocol was immunoSEQ multiplex PCR, while the TCRdb copy is restricted to in-frame clones and leaves out a portion. The sample yields more than 20,000 clones, 85% to 95% seen once. Germline lookup yields CDR1 SGHTA and CDR2 FQGNSA. The ends were cut back, 5 bases at V and 8 bases at J, with 12 bases in the middle. The CDR3 is 12 amino acids. This clone has just one count. The antigen is unknown. These memory T cells were uncultured and sequenced directly after ex vivo isolation. The chain recombines TRBV7-2 with TRBJ1-2, with unresolved D. The sequencing here drew on circulating follicular helper CD4+ T cells (cTfh) from blood, taken before the COVID-19 pandemic. This clonotype was obtained from a human donor who had COVID-19. The CDR3 coding sequence is TGTGCCAGCAGCCCATCCGCGGGCGGCTACACCTTC. Translation: CASSPSAGGYTF.